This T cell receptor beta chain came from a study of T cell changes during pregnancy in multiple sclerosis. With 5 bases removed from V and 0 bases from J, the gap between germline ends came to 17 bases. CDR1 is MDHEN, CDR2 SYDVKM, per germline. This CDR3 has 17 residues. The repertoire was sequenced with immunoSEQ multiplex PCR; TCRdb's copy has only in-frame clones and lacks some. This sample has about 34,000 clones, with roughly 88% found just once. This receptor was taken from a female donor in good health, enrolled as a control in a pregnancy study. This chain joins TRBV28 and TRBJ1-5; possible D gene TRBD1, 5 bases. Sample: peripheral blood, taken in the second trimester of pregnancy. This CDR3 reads CASSPSWTPRSNQPQHF. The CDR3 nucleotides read TGTGCCAGCAGTCCTTCTTGGACACCCCGTAGCAATCAGCCCCAGCATTTT. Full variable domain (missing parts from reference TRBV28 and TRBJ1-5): DVKVTQSSRYLVKRTGEKVFLECVQDMDHENMFWYRQDPGLGLRLIYFSYDVKMKEKGDIPEGYSVSREKKERFSLILESASTNQTSMYLCASSPSWTPRSNQPQHFGDGTRLSIL.